These 11 T cell receptor beta chains were all obtained from the same sample, sequenced in a study of T cells in Graves' hyperthyroidism and ophthalmopathy. Authors of the study amplified TCR beta CDR3 regions from RNA transcripts. HTBI primers drove first-round RT-PCR of the TCR CDR3. Using its own MiXCR run on the multiplex PCR reads, TCRdb lists one record per CDR3 protein. The sample carries some 620,000 distinct CDR3 sequences, 16% recorded once. Sequences were obtained from blood. These receptors all stem from a woman in her 30s with Graves' hyperthyroidism.

This clonotype occurred many times. The CDR3 nucleotides are TGTGCCATCAGTCGTGGGGGGGCTCAGCCCCAGCATTTT. It specifies CAISRGGAQPQHF. V usage is TRBV10-3 and J usage is TRBJ1-5; tentative D call: TRBD1 (6 bases). CDR1 and CDR2 (germline): ENHRY, SYGVKD. V lost 5 bases and J 6 bases, leaving 11 bases between the germline ends. This CDR3 contains 13 residues.

This clonotype was seen repeatedly, ten times or more. The rearrangement links TRBV30 to TRBJ1-4; a weak D match, TRBD1 (6 bases). The CDR3 covers 15 residues. CDR1 and CDR2 (germline): GTSNPN, SVGIG (reference sequence). Deletions cut 2 bases from V and 7 bases from J, with 17 bases between. The CDR3 here is CAWSRGGTYGEKLFF. The CDR3 DNA reads as TGTGCCTGGAGTAGAGGTGGGACATATGGTGAAAAACTGTTTTTT.

This clonotype showed up many times. This chain uses TRBV2 with TRBJ2-7; 14 positions agree with TRBD2. This CDR3 comprises 17 residues. CDR1 SNHLY and CDR2 FYNNEI come from the germline V gene. V shed 5 bases and J 4 bases; nucleotides not matched to a gene: 10. Here the CDR3 reads CASSSGTSGGRWYEQYF. CDR3 in DNA: TGTGCCAGCAGTTCCGGGACTAGCGGGGGAAGGTGGTACGAGCAGTACTTC. Variable domain in full (rest from reference TRBV2 and TRBJ2-7): EPEVTQTPSHQVTQMGQEVILRCVPISNHLYFYWYRQILGQKVEFLVSFYNNEISEKSEIFDDQFSVERPDGSNFTLKIRSTKLEDSAMYFCASSSGTSGGRWYEQYFGPGTRLTVT.

A few counts support this clonotype. The chain recombines TRBV7-9 with TRBJ1-5, with TRBD1 matching over 7 bases. The CDR3 runs to 14 residues. The J segment lost 8 bases and the V segment lost 5 bases, leaving 9 bases of the junction unmatched. Per germline, CDR1 SEHNR and CDR2 FQNEAQ (reference sequence). The DNA for the CDR3 is TGTGCCAGCAGCCGTGGACAGGCGTCTGAGCCCCAGCATTTT. This translates into CASSRGQASEPQHF.

This clonotype was seen more than once but under ten times. The chain links TRBV5-1 to TRBJ1-5; D not resolved. The CDR3 is made up of 15 amino acids. Trimming took 5 bases from V and 0 from J, leaving 12 bases between them. CDR1 and CDR2 (germline): SGHRS, YFSETQ. The CDR3 loop reads CASSPSDASNQPQHF. In DNA form, the CDR3 reads TGCGCCAGCAGTCCCTCGGATGCTAGCAATCAGCCCCAGCATTTT.

This clonotype was picked up a small number of times. The CDR3 is CASGPNQPQHF. DNA for the CDR3: TGCGCCAGCGGCCCCAATCAGCCCCAGCATTTT. The chain is built from TRBV5-1 and TRBJ1-5; D is unresolved. Trimming shortened V by 7 bases and J by 3 bases, and 5 bases separated the two germline ends. Germline loops: CDR1 SGHRS, CDR2 YFSETQ. This CDR3 is 11 amino acids long.

Regarding this clonotype: A much larger clone differs from this one at a single base, so this may be a read error. The missing conserved phenylalanine or tryptophan at the end of this CDR3 makes a read error likely. The chain joins TRBV6-1 to TRBJ2-5, with 10 bases fitting TRBD1. J gave up 5 bases and V 7 bases, and 10 bases lay outside the gene matches. The germline CDR1 and CDR2 sequences are MNHNS and SASEGT. This CDR3 has 15 amino acids. CDR3 DNA: TGTGCCAGCACTAGGACAGGGGGGAGTACGGAGACCCAGTACCTC. Residues: CASTRTGGSTETQYL.

J is TRBJ1-1 and V is TRBV7-9; no firm D call. V was clipped by 5 bases and J by 11 bases, with 15 bases between them. CDR3 length: 12 amino acids. Germline V gene sequence: CDR1 SEHNR, CDR2 FQNEAQ (reference sequence). CDR3 sequence (DNA): TGTGCCAGCAGCCTCGGACCCACCGGGGCTTTCTTT. Translation: CASSLGPTGAFF.

This clonotype came up a few times. This chain connects TRBV12-3 or TRBV12-4 to TRBJ1-4; no clear D. The ends were cut back, 3 bases at V and 13 bases at J, with 12 bases in the middle. This CDR3 is 12 amino acids long. The CDR3 protein is CASSLGGGLLFF. The CDR3 DNA follows: TGTGCCAGCAGTTTGGGCGGAGGATTACTGTTTTTT.

This clonotype was observed at least ten times. The chain uses TRBV18 and TRBJ2-3; D perhaps matches TRBD2 (5 bases). V was clipped by 3 bases and J by 5 bases, with 9 bases between them. The germline V gene encodes CDR1 KGHSH and CDR2 LQKENI. This CDR3 has 13 residues. This chain's CDR3 is CASSPEVGDTQYF. The CDR3, as DNA: TGTGCCAGCTCACCGGAGGTAGGAGATACGCAGTATTTT.

This clonotype showed up just a few times. The chain couples TRBV19 to TRBJ2-1, with TRBD1 matching 9 bases. From germline, CDR1 is LNHDA and CDR2 SQIVND (reference sequence). J gave up 4 bases and V 8 bases, and 3 bases lay outside the gene matches. The CDR3 spans 13 residues. CDR3 in DNA: TGTGCCAGTTGGACAGGGGATTACAATGAGCAGTTCTTC. It specifies CASWTGDYNEQFF.